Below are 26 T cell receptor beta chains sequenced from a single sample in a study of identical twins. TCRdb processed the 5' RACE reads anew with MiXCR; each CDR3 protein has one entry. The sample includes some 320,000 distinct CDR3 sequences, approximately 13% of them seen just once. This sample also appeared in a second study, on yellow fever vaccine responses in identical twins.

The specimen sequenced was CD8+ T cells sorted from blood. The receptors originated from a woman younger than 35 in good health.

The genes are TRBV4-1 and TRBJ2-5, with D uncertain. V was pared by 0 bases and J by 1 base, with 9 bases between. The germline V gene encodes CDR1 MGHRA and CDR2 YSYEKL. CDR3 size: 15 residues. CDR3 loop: CASSQEEHGQETQYF. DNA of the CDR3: TGCGCCAGCAGCCAAGAGGAACACGGCCAAGAGACCCAGTACTTC.

CDR3 in DNA: TGTGCCAGCAGCCCAGCGGGGGGGCTTACCAAAAACATTCAGTACTTC. Translating gives CASSPAGGLTKNIQYF. This sequence joins TRBV4-2 and TRBJ2-4; the match to TRBD2 covers 10 bases. This CDR3 has 16 residues. Germline V gives CDR1 LGHNA, CDR2 YNFKEQ. V shed 4 bases and J 2 bases; nucleotides not matched to a gene: 5.

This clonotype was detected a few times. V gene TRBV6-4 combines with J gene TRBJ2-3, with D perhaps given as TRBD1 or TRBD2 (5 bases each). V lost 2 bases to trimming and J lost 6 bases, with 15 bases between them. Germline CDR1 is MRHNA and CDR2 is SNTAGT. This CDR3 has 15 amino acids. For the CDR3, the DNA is TGTGCCAGCAGTGACGGGCCCCAAGAGGGGGATACGCAGTATTTT. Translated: CASSDGPQEGDTQYF.

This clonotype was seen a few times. This chain's CDR3 is CASSFSSDHSYEQYF. CDR3 bases: TGTGCCAGCAGCTTTAGTAGCGACCACTCCTACGAGCAGTACTTC. The V and J genes are TRBV13 and TRBJ2-7, with D possibly matching TRBD2 (5 bases). CDR3 length equals 15 residues. Germline V gene sequence: CDR1 PRHDT, CDR2 FYEKMQ (reference sequence). The V and J ends lost 3 bases and 0 bases respectively, with 12 bases between them.

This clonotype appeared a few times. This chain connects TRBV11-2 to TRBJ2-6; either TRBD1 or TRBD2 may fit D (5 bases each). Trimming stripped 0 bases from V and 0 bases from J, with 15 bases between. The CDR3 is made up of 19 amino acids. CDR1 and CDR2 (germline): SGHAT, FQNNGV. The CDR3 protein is CASSLEVGVPHSGANVLTF. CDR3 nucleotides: TGTGCCAGCAGCTTAGAGGTGGGGGTTCCCCACTCTGGGGCCAACGTCCTGACTTTC.

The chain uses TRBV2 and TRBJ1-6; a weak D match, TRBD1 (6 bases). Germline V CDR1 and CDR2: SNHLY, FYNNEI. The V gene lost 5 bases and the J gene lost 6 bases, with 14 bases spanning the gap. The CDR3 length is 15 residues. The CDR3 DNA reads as TGTGCCAGCAGTTCCACAGGGAAGGGTAATTCACCCCTCCACTTT. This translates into CASSSTGKGNSPLHF.

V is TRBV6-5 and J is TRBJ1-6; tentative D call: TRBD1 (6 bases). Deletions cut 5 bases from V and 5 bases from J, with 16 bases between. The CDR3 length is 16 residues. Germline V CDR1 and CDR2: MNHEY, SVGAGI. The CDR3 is CASSTPGTTHNSPLHF. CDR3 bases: TGTGCCAGCAGTACTCCCGGGACAACACATAATTCACCCCTCCACTTT.

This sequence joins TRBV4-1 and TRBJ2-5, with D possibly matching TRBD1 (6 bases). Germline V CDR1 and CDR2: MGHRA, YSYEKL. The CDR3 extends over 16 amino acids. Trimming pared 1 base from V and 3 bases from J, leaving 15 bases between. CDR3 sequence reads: CASSQGDRHLKETQYF. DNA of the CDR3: TGCGCCAGCAGCCAAGGTGACAGGCATCTTAAAGAGACCCAGTACTTC.

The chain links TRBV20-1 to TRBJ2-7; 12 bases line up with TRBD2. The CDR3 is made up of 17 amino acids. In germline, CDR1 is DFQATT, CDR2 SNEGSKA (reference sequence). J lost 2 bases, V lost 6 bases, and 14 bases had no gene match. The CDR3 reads CSAEGLAGYRYTYEQYF. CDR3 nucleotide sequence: TGCAGTGCCGAAGGACTAGCGGGATACAGATATACCTACGAGCAGTACTTC.

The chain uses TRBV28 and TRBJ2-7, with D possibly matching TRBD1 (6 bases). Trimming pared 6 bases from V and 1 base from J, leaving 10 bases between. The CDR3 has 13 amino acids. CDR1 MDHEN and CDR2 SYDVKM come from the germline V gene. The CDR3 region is CASRQGPSYEQYF. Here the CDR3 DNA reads TGTGCCAGCAGGCAGGGGCCTTCCTACGAGCAGTACTTC.

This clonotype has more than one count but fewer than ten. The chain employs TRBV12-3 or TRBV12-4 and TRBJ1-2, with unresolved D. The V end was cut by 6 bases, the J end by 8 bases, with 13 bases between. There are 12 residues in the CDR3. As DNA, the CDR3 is TGTGCCAGCAGCAGTGACACCGAGGGCTACACCTTC. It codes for CASSSDTEGYTF.

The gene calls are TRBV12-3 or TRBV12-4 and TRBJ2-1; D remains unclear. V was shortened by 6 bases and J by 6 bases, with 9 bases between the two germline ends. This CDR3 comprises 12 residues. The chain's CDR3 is CASRRLTNEQFF. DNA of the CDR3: TGTGCCAGCAGACGACTCACCAATGAGCAGTTCTTC.

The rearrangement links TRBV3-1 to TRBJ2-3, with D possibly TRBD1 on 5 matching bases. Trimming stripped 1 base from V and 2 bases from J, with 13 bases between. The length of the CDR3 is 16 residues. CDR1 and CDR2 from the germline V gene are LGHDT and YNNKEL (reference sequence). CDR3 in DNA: TGTGCCAGCAGCCAAGCGAAATCCAGGGACACAGATACGCAGTATTTT. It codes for CASSQAKSRDTDTQYF.

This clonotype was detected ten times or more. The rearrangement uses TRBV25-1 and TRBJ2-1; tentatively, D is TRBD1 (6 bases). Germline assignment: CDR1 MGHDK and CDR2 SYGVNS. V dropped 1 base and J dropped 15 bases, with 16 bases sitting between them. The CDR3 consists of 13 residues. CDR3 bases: TGTGCCAGCAGTGAATTGGGACACACCAGGGCGTTCTTC. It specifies CASSELGHTRAFF.

The CDR3 DNA reads as TGTGCCAGCAGTTACGGCCTCGGAGATACGCAGTATTTT. Protein sequence: CASSYGLGDTQYF. The chain couples TRBV6-5 to TRBJ2-3; D remains ambiguous. CDR1 MNHEY and CDR2 SVGAGI come from the germline V gene. The CDR3 consists of 13 residues. Trimming removed 2 bases from V and 5 bases from J, with 8 bases in between.

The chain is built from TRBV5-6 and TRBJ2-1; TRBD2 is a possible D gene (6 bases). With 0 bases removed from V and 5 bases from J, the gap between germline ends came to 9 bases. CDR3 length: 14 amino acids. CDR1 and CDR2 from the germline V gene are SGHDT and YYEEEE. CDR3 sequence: CASSLGLVNNEQFF. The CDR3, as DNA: TGTGCCAGCAGCTTGGGACTAGTCAACAATGAGCAGTTCTTC.

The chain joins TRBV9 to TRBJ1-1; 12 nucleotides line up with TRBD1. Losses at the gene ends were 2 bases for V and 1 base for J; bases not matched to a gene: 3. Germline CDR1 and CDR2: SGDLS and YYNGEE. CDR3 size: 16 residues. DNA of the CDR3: TGTGCCAGCAGCGTCGGGACAGGGGGCTGGAACACTGAAGCTTTCTTT. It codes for CASSVGTGGWNTEAFF.

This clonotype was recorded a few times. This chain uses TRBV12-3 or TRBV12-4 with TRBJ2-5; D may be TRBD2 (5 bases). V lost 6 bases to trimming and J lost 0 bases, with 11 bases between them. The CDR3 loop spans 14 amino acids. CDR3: CASRGVADQETQYF. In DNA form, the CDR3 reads TGTGCCAGCAGGGGAGTAGCAGACCAAGAGACCCAGTACTTC.

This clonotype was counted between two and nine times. This CDR3 reads CASSSSTWNYGYTF. Written as DNA, the CDR3 is TGTGCCAGCAGCTCCTCGACATGGAACTATGGCTACACCTTC. The chain links TRBV7-9 to TRBJ1-2, with no clear D. Trimming stripped 4 bases from V and 2 bases from J, with 11 bases between. There are 14 residues in the CDR3. The germline gives CDR1 SEHNR, CDR2 FQNEAQ (reference sequence).

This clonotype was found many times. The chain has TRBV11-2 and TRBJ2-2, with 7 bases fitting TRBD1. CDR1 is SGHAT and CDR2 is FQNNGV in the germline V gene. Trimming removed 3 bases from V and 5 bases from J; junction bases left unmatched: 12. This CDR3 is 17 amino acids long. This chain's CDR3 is CASSFTPTGVGTGELFF. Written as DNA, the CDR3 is TGTGCCAGCAGCTTTACCCCCACAGGGGTCGGGACCGGGGAGCTGTTTTTT. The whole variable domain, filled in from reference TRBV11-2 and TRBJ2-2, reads EAGVAQSPRYKIIEKRQSVAFWCNPISGHATLYWYQQILGQGPKLLIQFQNNGVVDDSQLPKDRFSAERLKGVDSTLKIQPAKLEDSAVYLCASSFTPTGVGTGELFFGEGSRLTVL.

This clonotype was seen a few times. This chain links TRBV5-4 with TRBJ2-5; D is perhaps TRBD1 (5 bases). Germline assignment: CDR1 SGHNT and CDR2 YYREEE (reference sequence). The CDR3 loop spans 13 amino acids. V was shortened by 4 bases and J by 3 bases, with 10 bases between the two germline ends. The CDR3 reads CASSMTEEETQYF. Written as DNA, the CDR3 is TGTGCCAGCAGCATGACAGAAGAAGAGACCCAGTACTTC.

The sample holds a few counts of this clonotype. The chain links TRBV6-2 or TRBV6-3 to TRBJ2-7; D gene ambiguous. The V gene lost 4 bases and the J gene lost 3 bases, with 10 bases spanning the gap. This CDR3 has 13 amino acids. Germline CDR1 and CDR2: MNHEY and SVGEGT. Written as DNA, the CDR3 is TGTGCCAGCAGTTCTAGAGAATACTACGAGCAGTACTTC. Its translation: CASSSREYYEQYF.

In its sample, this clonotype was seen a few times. The CDR3 is CSAREGGRVYNEQFF. DNA of the CDR3: TGCAGTGCTAGAGAAGGCGGGAGAGTATACAATGAGCAGTTCTTC. The rearrangement uses TRBV20-1 and TRBJ2-1, with 7 bases fitting TRBD2. The germline CDR1 and CDR2 sequences are DFQATT and SNEGSKA (reference sequence). The CDR3 runs to 15 residues. The ends lost 0 bases at V and 4 bases at J; junction bases unmatched: 6.

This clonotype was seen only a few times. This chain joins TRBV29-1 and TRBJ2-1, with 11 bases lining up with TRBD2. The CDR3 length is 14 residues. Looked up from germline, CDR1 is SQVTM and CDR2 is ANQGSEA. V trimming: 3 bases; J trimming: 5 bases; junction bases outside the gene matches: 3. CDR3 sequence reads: CSVDPSGRNNEQFF. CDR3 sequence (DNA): TGCAGCGTTGACCCTAGCGGGAGGAACAATGAGCAGTTCTTC.

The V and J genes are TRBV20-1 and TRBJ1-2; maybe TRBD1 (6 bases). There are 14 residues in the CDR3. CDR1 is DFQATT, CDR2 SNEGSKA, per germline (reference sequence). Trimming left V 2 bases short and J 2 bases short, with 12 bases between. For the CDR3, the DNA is TGCAGTGCTAGATCACCGACAGGCAACTATGGCTACACCTTC. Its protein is CSARSPTGNYGYTF.

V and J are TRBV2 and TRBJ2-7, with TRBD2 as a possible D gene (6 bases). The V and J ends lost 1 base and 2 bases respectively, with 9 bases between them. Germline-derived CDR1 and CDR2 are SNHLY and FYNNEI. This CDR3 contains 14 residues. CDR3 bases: TGTGCCAGCAGTGAAGGGGGAGGAGCCTACGAGCAGTACTTC. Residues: CASSEGGGAYEQYF.